These T cell receptor beta chains were read from a single sample in a study of cytomegalovirus exposure and HLA in healthy donors. Some clones are missing from TCRdb's copy, which holds only in-frame ones; the method was immunoSEQ multiplex PCR. The sample holds 170,000 or so clones, 77% seen once. What was sequenced was PBMCs. The receptors come from a woman younger than 45 in good health and CMV-seronegative. Both conserved end residues are trimmed from each CDR3. Not all rows give a size; the values are once, few, many and, for expanded clones, a class.

>TRBV5-6|TRBJ2-1|NA
ASSNGMSSYNEQF
>TRBV27|TRBJ1-5|NA
ASRNLGTNNNQPQH
>TRBV10-3|TRBJ1-1|NA
AIGGQGNTEAF
>TRBV5-1|TRBJ1-2|NA
ASSSGTGGKDT
>TRBV5-1|TRBJ2-1|NA
ASSLTGTSGIEQF
>TRBV19|TRBJ2-7|once
ASSLGQHYEQY
>TRBV4-1|TRBJ2-1|NA
ASSQARRGTVYNEQF
>TRBV2|TRBJ1-3|NA
ASMSGGQVFSGNTIY
>TRBV19|TRBJ1-1|NA
ASSIGLGVNTEAF
>TRBV15|TRBJ2-3|NA
ATSQVGGGDDTQY
>TRBV7-3|TRBJ1-6|once
ASSSGDRNSPLH
>TRBV5-6|TRBJ1-2|NA
ASIQGPTGDYGYT